This T cell receptor beta chain derives from a study of regulatory T cells in long-lasting Graves disease (dated by TCRdb to the early 2020s). At the level of the whole study: Persistent Graves' disease was defined as antithyroid drug treatment for over 5 years with persistently positive TSH receptor autoantibodies. Patients with persistent Graves' disease were compared with patients with newly diagnosed Graves' disease using TCR sequencing and RNA sequencing of peripheral blood. The study was conducted in China and was registered as a clinical trial. TCR sequencing covered approximately 13 persistent and 20 newly diagnosed Graves' disease patients, 33 samples in total. Persistent Graves' disease patients in the clinical cohort had taken antithyroid drugs for roughly ten years on average. The paper's findings and limits, for the study overall: Compared with newly diagnosed patients, persistent Graves' disease patients had lower TCR Shannon entropy and fewer highly expanded clones, which suggests clonal expansion. Only the TCR beta chain was sequenced and analyzed. The authors acknowledged the small sample size as a limitation that may reduce accuracy. Peripheral blood alone was examined, since thyroid tissue, which constituted the primary lesion, could not be accessed. A larger number of public clonotypes was shared among persistent patients (fewer than 3,000) than among newly diagnosed patients (around 890).

This clonotype was observed at least ten times. It has no known antigen specificity. Per-nucleotide qualities are absent, and no much larger clonotype sits a single base away. Library construction relied on multiplex PCR. Data came from an Illumina HiSeq 4000. CDR3 regions were amplified by Arm-PCR with iRepertoire HTBI primers to construct TCR beta libraries. PCR products were gel purified before sequencing. The study's processing was this. A total of roughly 67 TRBV and some 13 TRBJ segments were identified across samples and were used for gene usage analysis of CDR3 amino acid clonotypes. COPE and FqMerger were used to merge filtered high-quality paired reads into contigs. Contigs were aligned with BLAST to IMGT TRBV, TRBD and TRBJ reference genes, and CDR3 was defined per IMGT. Any clonotype with a frequency above 0.1% was classified as a highly expanded clone. Shannon entropy was used to measure repertoire diversity, and the Gini coefficient was used to measure V-J evenness. A clonotype found in more than one individual was treated as public. In-frame beta chains were kept once TCRdb had trimmed the public reads at Q25 with fastp and called clones with MiXCR. Each entry merges the rows of one CDR3 protein and shows their most common DNA and genes. These V and J calls derive from TCRdb rather than the authors' analysis. The sample has hundreds of thousands of distinct CDR3 sequences on record, approximately 23% of them singletons. 13% of the sample goes to the ten largest clones.

The time point label, as the study defines it: persistent/refractory GD, antithyroid drugs over 5 years with positive TRAb. For both TCR sequencing and RNA sequencing, RNA was extracted from PBMCs in TRIzol. Graves' disease was diagnosed according to American Thyroid Association guidelines. Patients for the study were recruited at an endocrinology department in Xi'an, China. Each patient gave approximately 9 milliliters of peripheral blood, collected in an EDTA anticoagulant tube. PBMCs were isolated by Ficoll Paque Plus density gradient separation without further T cell sorting. An Agilent 2100 Bioanalyzer and agarose gel were used to check RNA quality, and a NanoDrop 2000 was used to measure RNA concentration. The sequencing here drew on peripheral blood mononuclear cells (PBMCs), taken when the disease was refractory, from a patient treated with antithyroid drugs. The receptor's source is a female donor with Graves disease.

The CDR3 protein: CASSQGGEAFF. In nucleotides, the sequence is TGTGCCAGCAGCCAAGGGGGTGAAGCTTTCTTT. The sequence joins TRBV3-1 to TRBJ1-1, with no D gene named confidently. Via the germline V gene (reference sequence), CDR1 is LGHDT and CDR2 YNNKEL. Trimming at the junction amounts to 1 base on V and 7 bases on J, and the germline ends lie 4 bases apart. Inclusive of the bounding cysteine and phenylalanine, the CDR3 is 11 residues long. Only the CDR3 DNA stays, 33 bases, in frame from base 1.